This T cell receptor (beta chain) was observed in a study of T cell repertoires in cytomegalovirus infection. TCRdb re-derived calls from the reads in MiXCR, one entry per CDR3 protein. The repertoire consists of under 130,000 distinct CDR3 sequences, with around 45% occurring once and the leading ten covering about two thirds. This clonotype showed up many times. Its matching antigen is unknown. The sample in question was CD8+ T cells from cultured PBMCs, obtained from culture after CMV antigen stimulation. The clonotype originates from a human donor in good health (CMV status not recorded). Some clones in this sample may be carry-over from other donors' samples.

The CDR3 loop is CASSPSHSVNTEAFF. The CDR3 coding sequence is TGTGCCAGCAGCCCCAGTCACTCAGTGAACACTGAAGCTTTCTTT. J is TRBJ1-1 and V is TRBV7-8, with D uncertain. The length of the CDR3 is 15 residues. The germline gives CDR1 SGHVS, CDR2 FQNEAQ. Trimming pared 5 bases from V and 0 bases from J, leaving 13 bases between.